This entry concerns a single T cell receptor beta chain. The V gene's germline CDR1 is MNHEY and CDR2 SVGAGI. With 6 bases clipped from V and 5 bases from J, the junction kept 5 bases outside the gene matches. This CDR3 is built from 15 residues. Then a second PCR, running roughly 7 to 11 cycles, was carried out with a sample-barcoded 5' primer and a J-beta primer mix. Each TCR beta cDNA got a 12-nucleotide random molecular identifier. MiXCR, run by TCRdb on the 5' RACE reads, gives a single entry per CDR3 protein. The sample consists of about 1.1 million distinct CDR3 sequences, about two fifths of them appearing once. The sample comes from a study of blood T cells in healthy people across ages.

The chain is built from TRBV6-5 and TRBJ1-4; 11 nucleotides agree with TRBD1. The material sequenced was blood. This sequence was found in a young man in good health. DNA of the CDR3: TGTGCCAGCAGGGAAGGGACAGGGGGGAATGAAAAACTGTTTTTT. Translating it yields CASREGTGGNEKLFF.